A single sample is the source of the 16 T cell receptor beta chains below, sequenced in a study of cytomegalovirus exposure and HLA in healthy donors. A multiplex PCR was run with 60 Vbeta primers and 13 Jbeta primers. The repertoire was sequenced with immunoSEQ multiplex PCR; TCRdb's copy has only in-frame clones and lacks some. Of about 100,000 clones in the sample, more than 75% are singletons; the top ten hold about 4%. The sequenced material came from PBMCs. The receptors were gathered from a woman aged 50 to 60 in good health and CMV-seropositive.

The chain employs TRBV6-6 and TRBJ2-7; TRBD2 matches 7 bases. With 5 bases clipped from V and 0 bases from J, the junction kept 4 bases outside the gene matches. This CDR3 is 14 amino acids long. Germline values: CDR1 MNHNY, CDR2 SVGAGI (reference sequence). The CDR3 DNA follows: TGTGCCAGCAGTCTTAGCGGGCCCTCCTACGAGCAGTACTTC. Its protein is CASSLSGPSYEQYF.

This clone has a handful of counts. The chain recombines TRBV30 with TRBJ2-4; D call uncertain. V was shortened by 7 bases and J by 0 bases, with 7 bases between the two germline ends. CDR1 is GTSNPN, CDR2 SVGIG, per germline (reference sequence). The CDR3 has 12 amino acids. CDR3 DNA: TGTGCCTTAGCACTAGCCAAAAACATTCAGTACTTC. Its protein is CALALAKNIQYF.

The sample holds one count of this clone. This chain uses TRBV6-5 with TRBJ2-7; D not resolved. This CDR3 spans 14 amino acids. The germline gives CDR1 MNHEY, CDR2 SVGAGI. V was clipped by 4 bases and J by 1 base, with 11 bases between them. CDR3 bases: TGTGCCAGCAGTTTAAGTTCAGATTCCTACGAGCAGTACTTC. Translated: CASSLSSDSYEQYF.

The V call is TRBV19, the J call TRBJ1-4; 11 nucleotides agree with TRBD1. CDR3 size: 15 residues. CDR1 and CDR2 (germline): LNHDA, SQIVND (reference sequence). Trimming took 5 bases from V and 7 from J; bases not matched to a gene: 6. In DNA, the CDR3 is TGTGCCAGTAGTCTTCCGGGACAGGGGGGTGAAAAACTGTTTTTT. It specifies CASSLPGQGGEKLFF.

The chain uses TRBV9 and TRBJ2-2, with D uncertain. The germline CDR1 and CDR2 sequences are SGDLS and YYNGEE. This CDR3 region has 14 residues. The V end was cut by 3 bases, the J end by 3 bases, with 9 bases between. CDR3 sequence (DNA): TGTGCCAGCAGCGAATCCCCGGACACCGGGGAGCTGTTTTTT. It specifies CASSESPDTGELFF.

V gene TRBV27 combines with J gene TRBJ2-7, with D possibly being TRBD2 (5 bases). This CDR3 has 14 residues. Germline V lookup: CDR1 MNHEY, CDR2 SMNVEV (reference sequence). Trimming stripped 6 bases from V and 5 bases from J, with 17 bases between. The CDR3 protein is CASRSWTDFDEQYF. The CDR3 nucleotides read TGTGCCAGCAGATCTTGGACGGACTTTGACGAGCAGTACTTC.

Comments on this clone: A junction boundary mismatches the germline segment, possibly from a read error. V is TRBV6-5 and J is TRBJ2-2; D call uncertain. The germline V gene has CDR1 MNHEY and CDR2 SVGAGI. This CDR3 region has 12 residues. The CDR3 is CASSPDTEELFF. The CDR3 nucleotides are TGTGCCAGCAGTCCCGACACCGAGGAGCTGTTTTTT.

This chain connects TRBV4-1 to TRBJ2-6; D is perhaps TRBD1 (6 bases). The germline V and J ends were trimmed by 1 base and 4 bases, with 17 bases remaining between them. The length of the CDR3 is 18 residues. CDR1 and CDR2 from the germline V gene are MGHRA and YSYEKL. The CDR3 spells CASSQVLQGLRGANVLTF. The CDR3 DNA reads as TGCGCCAGCAGCCAAGTGTTACAGGGTTTGAGGGGGGCCAACGTCCTGACTTTC.

The chain uses TRBV6-6 and TRBJ2-3; the match to TRBD2 covers 9 bases. This CDR3 is built from 15 residues. The germline V gene encodes CDR1 MNHNY and CDR2 SVGAGI (reference sequence). V trimming: 6 bases; J trimming: 2 bases; junction bases outside the gene matches: 6. In DNA form, the CDR3 reads TGTGCCAGCAGCCGACTAGCGGCGTACACAGATACGCAGTATTTT. It yields the protein CASSRLAAYTDTQYF.

The CDR3 protein is CASSYSRGQYNEQFF. CDR3 bases: TGTGCCAGCAGTTACTCAAGGGGCCAGTACAATGAGCAGTTCTTC. V usage is TRBV6-6 and J usage is TRBJ2-1; tentative D call: TRBD1 (5 bases). The CDR3 length is 15 residues. The ends were cut back, 0 bases at V and 4 bases at J, with 10 bases in the middle. Germline V gives CDR1 MNHNY, CDR2 SVGAGI (reference sequence).

The J gene is TRBJ1-2, the V gene TRBV19, with 7 bases lining up with TRBD1. The V and J ends lost 6 bases and 4 bases, in that order; junction bases with no gene match: 5. The CDR3 has 13 amino acids. Germline V gives CDR1 LNHDA, CDR2 SQIVND (reference sequence). The CDR3 bases are TGTGCCAGTAGCTCGGGACAGACCTATGGCTACACCTTC. Translating it yields CASSSGQTYGYTF.

The chain links TRBV5-4 to TRBJ1-5; D unclear. This CDR3 is 13 amino acids long. V was pared by 4 bases and J by 0 bases, with 5 bases between. The germline V gene encodes CDR1 SGHNT and CDR2 YYREEE (reference sequence). CDR3 sequence: CASSPYSNQPQHF. CDR3 bases: TGTGCCAGCAGCCCCTATAGCAATCAGCCCCAGCATTTT.

CDR3 loop: CASSLSTVNTEAFF. DNA of the CDR3: TGTGCCAGCAGTTTAAGTACGGTGAACACTGAAGCTTTCTTT. The chain joins TRBV27 to TRBJ1-1; D unclear. The germline V gene encodes CDR1 MNHEY and CDR2 SMNVEV (reference sequence). The germline V and J ends were trimmed by 2 bases and 0 bases, with 7 bases remaining between them. The length of the CDR3 is 14 residues.

This chain connects TRBV5-1 to TRBJ2-7, with TRBD2 as a possible D gene (6 bases). The CDR3 contains 16 residues. Germline V gene lookup returns CDR1 SGHRS and CDR2 YFSETQ. V shed 0 bases and J shed 0 bases, with 13 bases lying between them. The CDR3 DNA sequence: TGCGCCAGCAGCTTGGATCCTAGCGCCAGCTCCTACGAGCAGTACTTC. Its protein product is CASSLDPSASSYEQYF.

The gene calls are TRBV7-8 and TRBJ2-7; 8 bases align to TRBD1. The CDR3 sequence is 19 residues long. The trim removed 1 base at V and 0 bases at J, leaving 14 bases unmatched. From germline, CDR1 is SGHVS and CDR2 FQNEAQ. CDR3 residues: CASSLVAAGGLRSSYEQYF. CDR3 DNA sequence: TGTGCCAGCAGCTTAGTAGCGGCAGGGGGCTTGCGGAGCTCCTACGAGCAGTACTTC.

The rearrangement joins TRBV28 to TRBJ2-1, with D perhaps matching TRBD1 (6 bases). The CDR3 has 15 residues. CDR1 and CDR2 from the germline V gene are MDHEN and SYDVKM. Trimming left V 6 bases short and J 2 bases short, with 14 bases between. CDR3 sequence: CASSEVRDTYNEQFF. The CDR3, as DNA: TGTGCCAGCAGCGAAGTCCGGGACACCTACAATGAGCAGTTCTTC.